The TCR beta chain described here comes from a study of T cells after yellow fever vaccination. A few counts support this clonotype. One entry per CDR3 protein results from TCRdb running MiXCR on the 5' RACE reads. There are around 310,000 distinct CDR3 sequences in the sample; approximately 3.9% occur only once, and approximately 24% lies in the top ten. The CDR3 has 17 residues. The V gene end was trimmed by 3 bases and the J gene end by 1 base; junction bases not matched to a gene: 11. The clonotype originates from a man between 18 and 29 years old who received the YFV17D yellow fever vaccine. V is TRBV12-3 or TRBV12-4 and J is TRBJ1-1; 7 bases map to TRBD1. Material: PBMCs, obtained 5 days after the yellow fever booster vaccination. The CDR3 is CASSFRSMGQKNTEAFF. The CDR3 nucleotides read TGTGCCAGCAGTTTCCGAAGCATGGGACAGAAGAACACTGAAGCTTTCTTT.